This note documents a single T cell receptor (beta chain) sequence. The data stem from a study of blood T cell repertoires in COVID-19. In the study overall: COVID-19 samples from acute and convalescent phases originated in the United States, Italy and Spain. Nucleic acid was either cDNA or gDNA, and it came from T cells, B-cell-depleted T cells, or PBMCs.

This CDR3 contains 16 residues. The germline CDR1 and CDR2 sequences are LGHDT and YNNKEL (reference sequence). Trimming took 1 base from V and 2 from J, leaving 13 bases between them. Original data processing: Reference gene primer amplification yielded estimated nucleated cell counts. TCRdb's copy holds only in-frame clones and misses some; the assay was immunoSEQ multiplex PCR. D and trimming come from the DNA, and the V and J calls and clone size come from that table. The sample holds about 310,000 clones; more than 75% are singletons and the top ten take 1%. This receptor was identified in a man in his fifties with active or convalescent COVID-19. The V call is TRBV3-1 (or the pseudogene TRBV3-2), the J call TRBJ2-3, with D perhaps TRBD1 (5 bases). Sequenced input: peripheral blood. CDR3 nucleotide sequence: TGTGCCAGCAGCCAAGGGACACACCAAAACACAGATACGCAGTATTTT. This gives the protein CASSQGTHQNTDTQYF.